These T cell receptor beta chains were read from a single sample in a study of CD8 T cells in ankylosing spondylitis. Using its own MiXCR run on the 5' RACE reads, TCRdb lists one record per CDR3 protein. The top ten clones hold approximately 0.97% of a sample with fewer than 450,000 distinct CDR3 sequences, about 15% of them seen once. The sample taken for sequencing was blood, either unsorted or a sorted T cell fraction (not recorded which). The origin of the receptors is a male donor with ankylosing spondylitis. Each CDR3 is given with its conserved first and last residue. D genes are given only for firm matches. Size tells how often a clone was seen (once, few, many) or the class of an expanded clone, and some rows leave it out.

J gene,V gene,clone size,D gene,CDR3 protein,CDR3 DNA
TRBJ1-2,TRBV6-2/TRBV6-3,-,-,CASSYSGTDYGYTF,TGTGCCAGCAGTTACTCTGGGACCGACTATGGCTACACCTTC
TRBJ2-7,TRBV6-1,-,TRBD2,CASRTSGPEGYEQYF,TGTGCCAGCAGGACTAGCGGACCAGAGGGGTACGAGCAGTACTTC
TRBJ2-1,TRBV20-1,few,-,CSARKASTYNEQFF,TGCAGTGCTAGGAAAGCTTCCACCTACAATGAGCAGTTCTTC
TRBJ1-1,TRBV5-1,-,-,CASSLVGRGTEAFF,TGCGCCAGCAGCTTGGTCGGAAGGGGAACTGAAGCTTTCTTT
TRBJ2-7,TRBV9,-,-,CASSVGGADEQYF,TGTGCCAGCAGCGTAGGGGGGGCGGACGAGCAGTACTTC
TRBJ2-3,TRBV10-3,-,-,CAISDGLTDTQYF,TGTGCCATCAGTGACGGACTCACAGATACGCAGTATTTT
TRBJ1-1,TRBV10-2,-,-,CASSEVTVNTEAFF,TGCGCCAGCAGTGAAGTGACGGTGAACACTGAAGCTTTCTTT
TRBJ2-1,TRBV20-1,-,TRBD2,CSASRLAGGYNEQFF,TGCAGTGCCTCGCGACTAGCGGGGGGTTACAATGAGCAGTTCTTC
TRBJ2-1,TRBV7-3,few,-,CASSLAHARDEQFF,TGTGCCAGCAGCTTAGCACACGCCAGGGATGAGCAGTTCTTC
TRBJ2-7,TRBV5-1,-,TRBD2,CASRVAGGPNNYEQYF,TGCGCCAGCAGAGTAGCGGGAGGCCCGAATAATTACGAGCAGTACTTC
TRBJ2-1,TRBV24-1,many,-,CATRGGTGYNEQFF,TGTGCCACCCGTGGAGGAACGGGATACAATGAGCAGTTCTTC
TRBJ2-1,TRBV9,few,TRBD1,CASSPTGTGGRNEQFF,TGTGCCAGCAGCCCGACCGGGACAGGGGGCAGGAATGAGCAGTTCTTC
TRBJ1-1,TRBV7-8,-,-,CASGGNRDTEAFF,TGTGCCAGCGGGGGCAACAGGGACACTGAAGCTTTCTTT
TRBJ2-3,TRBV12-3/TRBV12-4,many,TRBD1,CASSPGQGQTDTQYF,TGTGCCAGCAGTCCGGGACAGGGGCAGACAGATACGCAGTATTTT
TRBJ2-7,TRBV7-8,many,TRBD2,CASSRGASGSYEQYF,TGTGCCAGCAGTCGCGGGGCTAGCGGGAGTTACGAGCAGTACTTC
TRBJ2-1,TRBV24-1,-,TRBD2,CATSRLAGDINEQFF,TGTGCCACCAGCCGACTAGCGGGAGATATAAATGAGCAGTTCTTC
TRBJ2-1,TRBV7-6,many,TRBD2,CASTTEGGSYNEQFF,TGTGCCAGCACCACAGAGGGCGGGAGTTATAATGAGCAGTTCTTC
TRBJ1-2,TRBV30,-,-,CAWSGGYDYGYTF,TGTGCCTGGAGTGGGGGGTATGACTATGGCTACACCTTC
TRBJ1-2,TRBV5-1,-,-,CASSLVAGNPNYGYTF,TGCGCCAGCAGCTTGGTGGCAGGGAACCCAAACTATGGCTACACCTTC
TRBJ1-4,TRBV6-1,many,-,CASSPGRGNEKLFF,TGTGCCAGCAGTCCCGGCCGGGGTAATGAAAAACTGTTTTTT
TRBJ1-1,TRBV5-4,-,-,CASSPEGTEAFF,TGTGCCAGCAGCCCCGAGGGAACTGAAGCTTTCTTT
TRBJ2-1,TRBV23-1,once,-,CASSQSRDLHNEQFF,TGCGCCAGCAGTCAATCTCGGGACCTACACAATGAGCAGTTCTTC
TRBJ2-7,TRBV20-1,-,TRBD2,CSGDLAGVRYEQYF,TGCAGTGGGGATCTAGCGGGAGTACGCTACGAGCAGTACTTC
TRBJ1-3,TRBV12-3/TRBV12-4,few,-,CASMWRGSGNTIYF,TGTGCCAGCATGTGGAGGGGCTCTGGAAACACCATATATTTT
TRBJ2-7,TRBV6-2/TRBV6-3,-,TRBD2,CASTSPVLAGEQRKEQYF,TGTGCCAGCACCTCACCCGTACTAGCGGGAGAACAGCGGAAAGAGCAGTACTTC
TRBJ2-3,TRBV19,-,TRBD1,CASSKDRDRSADTQYF,TGTGCCAGTAGCAAAGACCGGGACAGGAGCGCAGATACGCAGTATTTT
TRBJ2-7,TRBV5-1,-,-,CASSPSPERAEQYF,TGCGCCAGCAGCCCATCACCAGAGAGAGCCGAGCAGTACTTC
TRBJ1-2,TRBV10-3,few,TRBD1,CAISESGRGPDGYTF,TGTGCCATCAGTGAGTCGGGCAGGGGGCCGGATGGCTACACCTTC
TRBJ2-3,TRBV7-2,-,-,CASTNYRSGADTQYF,TGTGCCAGCACCAACTACCGCTCCGGCGCAGATACGCAGTATTTT
TRBJ2-7,TRBV6-1,few,-,CASREYYEQYF,TGTGCCAGCAGGGAATATTACGAGCAGTACTTC
TRBJ1-1,TRBV7-3,few,-,CASSAQGNTEAFF,TGTGCCAGCAGCGCACAGGGTAACACTGAAGCTTTCTTT
TRBJ1-4,TRBV4-1,few,TRBD1,CASSQGPRTGSNEKLFF,TGCGCCAGCAGCCAAGGCCCGAGGACAGGGTCTAATGAAAAACTGTTTTTT
TRBJ1-3,TRBV6-5,few,TRBD1,CASSLQGQLGNTIYF,TGTGCCAGCAGTCTACAGGGGCAGCTCGGAAACACCATATATTTT
TRBJ1-2,TRBV7-3,-,TRBD1,CASSLKGGGGYGYTF,TGTGCCAGCAGCTTAAAAGGGGGCGGAGGCTATGGCTACACCTTC
TRBJ1-6,TRBV5-1,-,-,CASRGTRGDSPLHF,TGCGCCAGCAGAGGGACAAGGGGAGATTCACCCCTCCACTTT
TRBJ2-7,TRBV29-1,-,TRBD2,CSVRPRPGTSDSYEQYF,TGCAGCGTTCGACCCCGCCCCGGGACTAGCGACTCCTACGAGCAGTACTTC
TRBJ1-1,TRBV12-3/TRBV12-4,-,-,CASRGRLNTEAFF,TGTGCCAGCAGGGGACGGTTGAACACTGAAGCTTTCTTT
TRBJ2-2,TRBV11-2,many,-,CASSTVTNTGELFF,TGTGCCAGCAGCACAGTAACGAACACCGGGGAGCTGTTTTTT
TRBJ2-5,TRBV28,few,-,CASSLKKRGGETQYF,TGTGCCAGCAGTTTAAAGAAGAGAGGGGGAGAGACCCAGTACTTC
TRBJ1-2,TRBV7-2,few,-,CASSLGFGNYGYTF,TGTGCCAGCAGCTTAGGATTCGGTAACTATGGCTACACCTTC
TRBJ2-1,TRBV7-2,many,-,CASSLRGFGYNEQFF,TGTGCCAGCAGCTTACGAGGGTTCGGGTACAATGAGCAGTTCTTC
TRBJ1-2,TRBV29-1,-,-,CSVEEDNYGYTF,TGCAGCGTTGAAGAGGATAACTATGGCTACACCTTC
TRBJ2-6,TRBV15,few,-,CATSRGNSGANVLTF,TGTGCCACCAGTAGAGGGAACTCTGGGGCCAACGTCCTGACTTTC
TRBJ2-5,TRBV6-2/TRBV6-3,-,-,CASSTWQVRGFSTQYF,TGTGCCAGCAGTACCTGGCAGGTCAGAGGGTTTTCTACCCAGTACTTC
TRBJ2-7,TRBV11-2,few,TRBD1,CASSNPGQKYEQYF,TGTGCCAGCAGCAACCCGGGACAGAAATACGAGCAGTACTTC
TRBJ2-1,TRBV20-1,few,TRBD1,CSALGTGTNEQFF,TGCAGTGCTCTAGGGACAGGGACCAATGAGCAGTTCTTC
TRBJ2-3,TRBV11-2,-,-,CASSFPPGDTQYF,TGTGCCAGCAGCTTTCCTCCAGGGGATACGCAGTATTTT
TRBJ1-1,TRBV18,few,-,CASTLGGGSTEAFF,TGTGCCAGCACACTCGGCGGGGGTTCCACTGAAGCTTTCTTT
TRBJ2-3,TRBV3-1,-,TRBD2,CASSLLTGGPSDTQYF,TGTGCCAGCAGCCTCCTGACGGGGGGGCCTTCAGATACGCAGTATTTT
TRBJ1-3,TRBV6-5,-,-,CASRGFGNTIYF,TGTGCCAGCAGGGGTTTTGGAAACACCATATATTTT
TRBJ2-1,TRBV12-3/TRBV12-4,many,TRBD2,CASSWTSGMTHEQFF,TGTGCCAGCAGTTGGACTAGCGGGATGACCCATGAGCAGTTCTTC
TRBJ2-1,TRBV6-5,-,TRBD2,CASSYSGSGGASYNEQFF,TGTGCCAGCAGTTACTCTGGTAGCGGGGGGGCCTCCTACAATGAGCAGTTCTTC
TRBJ1-5,TRBV19,-,-,CASSTLDSSNQPQHF,TGTGCCAGTAGTACGCTCGACAGCAGCAATCAGCCCCAGCATTTT